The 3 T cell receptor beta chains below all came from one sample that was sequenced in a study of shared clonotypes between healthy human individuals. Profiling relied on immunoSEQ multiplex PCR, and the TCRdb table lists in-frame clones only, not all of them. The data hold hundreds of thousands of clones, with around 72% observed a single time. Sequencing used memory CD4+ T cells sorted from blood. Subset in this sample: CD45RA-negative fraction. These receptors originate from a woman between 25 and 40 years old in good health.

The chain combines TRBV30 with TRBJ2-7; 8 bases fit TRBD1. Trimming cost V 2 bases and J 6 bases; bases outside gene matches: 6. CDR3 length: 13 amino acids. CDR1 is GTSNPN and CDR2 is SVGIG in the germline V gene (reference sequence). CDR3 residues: CAWSLVTGVEQYF. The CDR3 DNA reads TGTGCCTGGAGTTTAGTGACAGGGGTCGAGCAGTACTTC.

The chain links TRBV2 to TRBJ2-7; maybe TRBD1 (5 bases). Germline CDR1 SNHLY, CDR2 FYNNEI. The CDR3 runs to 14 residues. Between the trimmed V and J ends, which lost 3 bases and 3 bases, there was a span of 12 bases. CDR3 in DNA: TGTGCCAGCAGTGAGGGTCAGGGCCACTACGAGCAGTACTTC. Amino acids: CASSEGQGHYEQYF.

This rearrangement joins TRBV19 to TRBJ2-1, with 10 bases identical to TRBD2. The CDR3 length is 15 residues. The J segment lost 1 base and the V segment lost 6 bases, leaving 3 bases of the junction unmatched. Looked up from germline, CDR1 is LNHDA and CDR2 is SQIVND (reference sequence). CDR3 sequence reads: CASSRAGGSYNEQFF. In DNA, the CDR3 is TGTGCCAGTAGCCGAGCGGGAGGGTCCTACAATGAGCAGTTCTTC.